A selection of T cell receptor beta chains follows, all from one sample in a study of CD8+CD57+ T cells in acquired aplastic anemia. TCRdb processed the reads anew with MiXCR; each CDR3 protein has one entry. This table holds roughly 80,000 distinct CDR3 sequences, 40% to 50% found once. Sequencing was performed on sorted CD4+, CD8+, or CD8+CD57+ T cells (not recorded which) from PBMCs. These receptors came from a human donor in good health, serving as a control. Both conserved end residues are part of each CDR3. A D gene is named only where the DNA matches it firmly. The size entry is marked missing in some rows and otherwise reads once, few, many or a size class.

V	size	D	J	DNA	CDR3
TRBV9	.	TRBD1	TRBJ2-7	TGTGCCAGCAGCGTAGAGGGACAGGCCTACGAGCAGTACTTC	CASSVEGQAYEQYF
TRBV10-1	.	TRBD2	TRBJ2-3	TGTGCCAGCAGGCTGACTAGCGGGGCCACAGATACGCAGTATTTT	CASRLTSGATDTQYF
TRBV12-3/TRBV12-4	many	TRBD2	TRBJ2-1	TGTGCCAGCAGCCACGGACTAGTCCGAGACTTC	CASSHGLVRDF
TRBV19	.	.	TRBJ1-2	TGTGCCAGTTTTCAGGCAAATAACTATGGCTACACCTTC	CASFQANNYGYTF
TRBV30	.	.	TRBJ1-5	TGTGCCTGGAGTGGACAGGCAGGTCAGCCCCAGCATTTT	CAWSGQAGQPQHF
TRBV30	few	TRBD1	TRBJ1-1	TGTGCCTGGTCCACAGGGGCCCTAGCCACTGAAGCTTTCTTT	CAWSTGALATEAFF
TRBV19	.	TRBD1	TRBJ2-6	TGTGCCAGTAGTCCCTATCGGACAGGAAGCTCTGGGGCCAACGTCCTGACTTTC	CASSPYRTGSSGANVLTF
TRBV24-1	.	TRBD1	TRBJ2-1	TGTGCCACCCATCAGGGGGCGGACACCGGGGAGCAGTTCTTC	CATHQGADTGEQFF
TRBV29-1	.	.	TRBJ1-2	TGCAGCGCGGACCGGGACCGAAGAGGACCTTTTGGCTACACCTTC	CSADRDRRGPFGYTF
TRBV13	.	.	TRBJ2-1	TGTGCCAGCAGCCTCCTAACAGGGGGGGTTTACAATGAGCAGTTCTTC	CASSLLTGGVYNEQFF
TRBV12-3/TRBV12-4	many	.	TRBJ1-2	TGTGCCAGCAGTCCTGGACGGCTCTATGGCTACACCTTC	CASSPGRLYGYTF
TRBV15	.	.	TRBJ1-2	TGTGCCAGCAGCTTCACAGGGACGGCTGGTGGCTACACCTTC	CASSFTGTAGGYTF
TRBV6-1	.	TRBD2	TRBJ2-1	TGTGCCAGCAGTCTAGCGGGGACTTACTACAATGAGCAGTTCTTC	CASSLAGTYYNEQFF
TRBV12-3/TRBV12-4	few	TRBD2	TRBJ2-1	TGTGCCAGCAGTTTGGCTAGCGGCTACAATGAGCAGTTCTTC	CASSLASGYNEQFF
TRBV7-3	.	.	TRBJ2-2	TGTGCCAGCAGCTTCAGGGGCGCCGGGGAGCTGTTTTTT	CASSFRGAGELFF
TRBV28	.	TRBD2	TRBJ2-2	TGTGCCAGCAGTTCTCGACTAGCGGGGGCTGTCACCGGGGAGCTGTTTTTT	CASSSRLAGAVTGELFF
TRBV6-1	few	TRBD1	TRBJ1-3	TGTGCCAGCAGTCCCCGGACAGGGGGCGTTCTGTGGGGAAACACCATATATTTT	CASSPRTGGVLWGNTIYF
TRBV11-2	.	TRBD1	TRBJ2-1	TGTGCCAGCAGCCTGGAACAGGGGGCGTACAATGAGCAGTTCTTC	CASSLEQGAYNEQFF
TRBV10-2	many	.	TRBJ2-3	TGCGCCAGCAGACCGTCCTCTTCGGGGGCAGATACGCAGTATTTT	CASRPSSSGADTQYF
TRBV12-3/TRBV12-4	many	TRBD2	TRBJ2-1	TGTGCCAGCGGGCTAGCGGGAGACAATGAGCAGTTCTTC	CASGLAGDNEQFF
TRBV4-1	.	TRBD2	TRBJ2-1	TGCGCCAGCAGCCAAGAACTAGCGGGGTACAATGAGCAGTTCTTC	CASSQELAGYNEQFF
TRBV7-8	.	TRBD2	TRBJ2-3	TGTGCCAGCATCCCGAGGCGCGGGGGTGGAGCAGATACGCAGTATTTT	CASIPRRGGGADTQYF
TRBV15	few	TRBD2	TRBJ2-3	TGTGCCACCAGCAGAGACATGACTAGCCGAGATACGCAGTATTTT	CATSRDMTSRDTQYF
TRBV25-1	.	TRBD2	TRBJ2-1	TGTGCCAGCAGTGCCCTAGCGGGGGGGCCCTCCTACAATGAGCAGTTCTTC	CASSALAGGPSYNEQFF
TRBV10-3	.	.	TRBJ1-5	TGTGCCATCAGTGAGCACAGGGAGAGGGCTCAGCCCCAGCATTTT	CAISEHRERAQPQHF
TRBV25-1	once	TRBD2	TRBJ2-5	TGTGCCAGCAGTGAGTTTAGCGGGGGGGCCCAAGAGACCCAGTACTTC	CASSEFSGGAQETQYF
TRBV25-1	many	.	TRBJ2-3	TGCGCCAGCAGTGTGGCAGGCACAGATACGCAGTATTTT	CASSVAGTDTQYF
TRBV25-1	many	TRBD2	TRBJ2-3	TGTGCCAGCCTAGCGGGGCTTGGAGCTGCAGATACGCAGTATTTT	CASLAGLGAADTQYF
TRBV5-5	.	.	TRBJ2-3	TGTGCCAGCAGCTCCCGGGAGCCCCCCACAGATACGCAGTATTTT	CASSSREPPTDTQYF
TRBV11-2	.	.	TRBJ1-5	TGTGCCAGCAGCTTAAATTCCCACAGTTATAGCAATCAGCCCCAGCATTTT	CASSLNSHSYSNQPQHF
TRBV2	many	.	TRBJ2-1	TGTGCCAGCAGCTGGACAGCGGGAAAGCGTGAGCAGTTCTTC	CASSWTAGKREQFF
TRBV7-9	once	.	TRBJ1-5	TGTGCCAGCAGCTGGGTCGATCAGCCCCAGCATTTT	CASSWVDQPQHF
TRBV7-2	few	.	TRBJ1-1	TGTGCCAGCACGTCCACTGAAGCTTTCTTT	CASTSTEAFF
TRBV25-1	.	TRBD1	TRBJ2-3	TGTGCCAGCAGTGAATCTACGGGACAGGGAGCAGATACGCAGTATTTT	CASSESTGQGADTQYF
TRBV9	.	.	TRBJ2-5	TGTGCCAGCAGCCTTGGGACCCTACAAGAGACCCAGTACTTC	CASSLGTLQETQYF
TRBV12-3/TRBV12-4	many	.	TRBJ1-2	TGTGCCAGCAGTTTCGCCCTAGGGATATATGGCTACACCTTC	CASSFALGIYGYTF
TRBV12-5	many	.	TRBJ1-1	TGTGCTAGTGCTCTGAACACTGAAGCTTTCTTT	CASALNTEAFF
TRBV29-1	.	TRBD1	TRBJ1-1	TGCAGCGCCGGAAATGACAGGGAGGCGGCTGAAGCTTTCTTT	CSAGNDREAAEAFF
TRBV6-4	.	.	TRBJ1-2	TGTGTCAGCAGTCTAATCTCCGGGGATGGCTACACCTTC	CVSSLISGDGYTF
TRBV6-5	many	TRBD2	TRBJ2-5	TGTGCCAGCAGTTACTCAACTAGCGGGGAGACGAAAGAGACCCAGTACTTC	CASSYSTSGETKETQYF
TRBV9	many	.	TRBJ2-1	TGTGCCAGCAGCGTAGCCGGGAAGAGCGTTGAGCAGTTCTTC	CASSVAGKSVEQFF
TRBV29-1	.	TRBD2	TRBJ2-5	TGCAGCGTTCGGGGGGACGAGACCCAGTACTTC	CSVRGDETQYF
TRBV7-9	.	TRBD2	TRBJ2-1	TGTGCCAGCAGCTTGGGAGGCTGGACTAGAGGCAATGAGCAGTTCTTC	CASSLGGWTRGNEQFF
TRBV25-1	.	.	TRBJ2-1	TGTGCCAGCAGTGAAATTGGGGAGGGGGGCAATCAGCAGTTCTTC	CASSEIGEGGNQQFF
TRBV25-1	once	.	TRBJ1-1	TGTGCCAGCAGTTACATACCGGGAGAAAGTGAAGCTTTCTTT	CASSYIPGESEAFF
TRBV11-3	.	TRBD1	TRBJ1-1	TGTGCCAGCAGCTTAGATCCTCGGACAGGGGTAACTGAAGCTTTCTTT	CASSLDPRTGVTEAFF
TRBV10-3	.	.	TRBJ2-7	TGTGCCATCAAGGGGGATCCCTACGAGCAGTACTTC	CAIKGDPYEQYF
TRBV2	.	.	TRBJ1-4	TGTGCCAGCAGTGAAGCGATGGAGGTCAGTGAAAAACTGTTTTTT	CASSEAMEVSEKLFF